This T cell receptor (beta chain) was observed in a study of cytomegalovirus exposure and HLA in healthy donors. The CDR3 length is 14 residues. Germline assignment: CDR1 SGHVS and CDR2 FNYEAQ. V lost 5 bases, J lost 0 bases, and 11 bases lay in between. Sequencing used immunoSEQ multiplex PCR; TCRdb keeps in-frame clones, though not all of them. The table has around 140,000 clones, 85% to 90% seen once. Sequencing input: PBMCs. The sequence was obtained from a man aged 18 to 29 in good health and CMV-seropositive. This chain links TRBV7-6 with TRBJ2-7; TRBD1 is a possible D gene (5 bases). This CDR3 reads CASSHQGYSYEQYF. The CDR3 DNA sequence: TGTGCCAGCAGCCACCAGGGTTACTCCTACGAGCAGTACTTC.